This T cell receptor (beta chain) was profiled in a study of Graves' ophthalmopathy and Graves' hyperthyroidism. Study details: Peripheral blood sampling preceded any treatment and occurred at initial diagnosis.

The V end was cut by 6 bases, the J end by 0 bases, with 14 bases between. Germline assignment: CDR1 SNHLY and CDR2 FYNNEI. The CDR3 loop spans 15 amino acids. As the template, RNA transcripts were used to amplify TCR beta CDR3 regions. First-round RT-PCR used HTBI primers; second-round multiplex PCR followed. TCRdb re-called the multiplex PCR reads with MiXCR, one entry per CDR3 protein. The sample yields roughly 500,000 distinct CDR3 sequences, approximately 14% seen once. This clonotype was seen ten or more times. It was on clinical symptoms, serum thyroxine, TRAb, thyroid ultrasound and orbital computed tomography that diagnosis relied. As the starting material, more than 7.5 ml of fresh peripheral blood yielded the PBMCs.

The sequence was obtained from a woman aged 25 to 39 with Graves' ophthalmopathy. Sequencing used blood. V and J are TRBV2 and TRBJ1-2; D call uncertain. CDR3 bases: TGTGCCAGCAGGCTAGACTCTACTCCTAACTATGGCTACACCTTC. Translation gives CASRLDSTPNYGYTF.